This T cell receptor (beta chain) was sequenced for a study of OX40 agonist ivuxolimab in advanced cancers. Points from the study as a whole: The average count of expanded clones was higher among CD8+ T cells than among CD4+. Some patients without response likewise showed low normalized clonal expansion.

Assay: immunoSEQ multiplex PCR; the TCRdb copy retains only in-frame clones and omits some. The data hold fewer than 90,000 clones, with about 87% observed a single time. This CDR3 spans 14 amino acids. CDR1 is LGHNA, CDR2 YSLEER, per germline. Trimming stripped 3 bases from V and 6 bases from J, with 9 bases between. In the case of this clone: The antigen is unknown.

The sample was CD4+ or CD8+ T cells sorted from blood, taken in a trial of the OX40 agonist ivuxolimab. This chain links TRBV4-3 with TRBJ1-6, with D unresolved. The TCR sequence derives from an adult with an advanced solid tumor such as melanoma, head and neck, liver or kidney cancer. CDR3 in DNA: TGCGCCAGCAGCCAGCCGGGCACTAATTCACCCCTCCACTTT. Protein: CASSQPGTNSPLHF.